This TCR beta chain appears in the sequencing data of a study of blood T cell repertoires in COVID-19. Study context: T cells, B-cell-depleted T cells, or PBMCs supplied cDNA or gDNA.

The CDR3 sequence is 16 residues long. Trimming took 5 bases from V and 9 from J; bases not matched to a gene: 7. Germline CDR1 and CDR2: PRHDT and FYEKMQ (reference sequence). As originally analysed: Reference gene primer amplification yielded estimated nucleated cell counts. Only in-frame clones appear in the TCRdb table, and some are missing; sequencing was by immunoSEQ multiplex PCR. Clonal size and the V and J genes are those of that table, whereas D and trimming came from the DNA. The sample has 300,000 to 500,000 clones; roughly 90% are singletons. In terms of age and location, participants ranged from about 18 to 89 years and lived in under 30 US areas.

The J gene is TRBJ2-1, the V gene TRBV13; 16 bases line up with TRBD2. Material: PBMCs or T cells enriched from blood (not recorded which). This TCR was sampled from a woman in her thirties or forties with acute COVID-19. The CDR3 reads CASSGAGLAGGVEQFF. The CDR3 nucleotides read TGTGCCAGCAGCGGAGCGGGACTAGCGGGGGGGGTTGAGCAGTTCTTC.